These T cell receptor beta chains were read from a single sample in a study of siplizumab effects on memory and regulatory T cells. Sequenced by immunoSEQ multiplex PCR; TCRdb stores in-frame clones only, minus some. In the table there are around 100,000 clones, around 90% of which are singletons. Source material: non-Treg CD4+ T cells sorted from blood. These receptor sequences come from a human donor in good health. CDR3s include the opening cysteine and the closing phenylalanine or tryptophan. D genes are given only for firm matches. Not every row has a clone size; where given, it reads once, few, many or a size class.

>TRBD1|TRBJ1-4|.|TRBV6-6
TGTGCCAGCAGTGGGAGGGACAGTGGGGAAAAACTGTTTTTT
CASSGRDSGEKLFF
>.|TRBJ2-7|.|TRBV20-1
TGCAGTGCCCAGAAGGACGAGCAGTACTTC
CSAQKDEQYF
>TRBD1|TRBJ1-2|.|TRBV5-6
TGTGCCAGCAGCGGGGACAGGGGGTCCTATGGCTACACCTTC
CASSGDRGSYGYTF
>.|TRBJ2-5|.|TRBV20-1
TGCAGTGCTTCTCAGGGAGAGACCCAGTACTTC
CSASQGETQYF
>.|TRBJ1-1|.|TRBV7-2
TGTGCCAGCAGCTTAGGTGGGGGGCAAGCTTTCTTT
CASSLGGGQAFF
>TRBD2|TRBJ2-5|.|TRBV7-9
TGTGCCAGCAGCCACAGCGCGGGAGAGGGGACCCAGTACTTC
CASSHSAGEGTQYF
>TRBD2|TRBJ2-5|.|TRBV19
TGTGCCAGTAGTCGGCGGGAGGGCCGGGAGACCCAGTACTTC
CASSRREGRETQYF
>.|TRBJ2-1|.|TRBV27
TGTGCCAGCAGTTTCTCCGGGAACTCCCCCTACAATGAGCAGTTCTTC
CASSFSGNSPYNEQFF
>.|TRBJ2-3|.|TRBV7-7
TGTGCTAGCAGCTCAGGACAGGGAGGGACAGATACGCAGTATTTT
CASSSGQGGTDTQYF
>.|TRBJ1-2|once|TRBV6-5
TGTGCCAGCAGTTACTTCAGTCGGGCGGAATATGGCTACACCTTC
CASSYFSRAEYGYTF
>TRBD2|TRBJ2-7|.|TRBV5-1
TGCGCCAGCAGCTTGGCCCGGGGGGAGCCGGGCGAGCAGTACTTC
CASSLARGEPGEQYF
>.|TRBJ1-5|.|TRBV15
TGTGCCACCAGCAGAGATCAGAGCTATAGCAATCAGCCCCAGCATTTT
CATSRDQSYSNQPQHF
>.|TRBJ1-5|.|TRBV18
TGTGCCAGCTCACTAAAAGTGGGAGGGAATCAGCCCCAGCATTTT
CASSLKVGGNQPQHF
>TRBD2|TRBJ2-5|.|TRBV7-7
TGTGCTAGCAGCTTAGCGGGGGAGAAACGGCCCCAGTACTTC
CASSLAGEKRPQYF
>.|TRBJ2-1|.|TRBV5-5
TGTGCCAGCAGCTTGACGGGGATCAATGAGCAGTTCTTC
CASSLTGINEQFF